The 10 T cell receptor beta chains listed next were all sequenced from one sample in a study of cytomegalovirus exposure and HLA in healthy donors. Primers included in the PCR were 60 Vbeta and 13 Jbeta primers. Sequenced by immunoSEQ multiplex PCR; TCRdb stores in-frame clones only, minus some. The profile shows about 150,000 clones, about 84% of them singletons. Sequencing was performed on PBMCs. These receptors were collected from a male donor in good health and CMV-seronegative.

This sequence joins TRBV7-3 and TRBJ1-3; D is possibly TRBD1 (6 bases). CDR3 length: 14 amino acids. V gave up 5 bases and J gave up 1 base, with 9 bases separating them. CDR1 and CDR2 from the germline V gene are SGHTA and FQGTGA. CDR3 DNA: TGTGCCAGCAGCCCTACAGGGTCTGGAAACACCATATATTTT. This encodes CASSPTGSGNTIYF.

The chain joins TRBV9 to TRBJ1-2, with D possibly matching TRBD1 (5 bases). Looked up from germline, CDR1 is SGDLS and CDR2 is YYNGEE. The CDR3 extends over 14 amino acids. V gave up 4 bases and J gave up 8 bases, with 18 bases separating them. The CDR3 DNA is TGTGCCAGCAGCTCACCTGGGGGGGGGTCGGGCTACACCTTC. Its protein is CASSSPGGGSGYTF.

This clone has just one count. The J gene is TRBJ2-1, the V gene TRBV9; tentatively, D is TRBD1 (5 bases). In germline, CDR1 is SGDLS, CDR2 YYNGEE. V lost 0 bases and J lost 9, with 19 bases in between. This CDR3 spans 16 amino acids. CDR3 region: CASSVADSRLSGEQFF. CDR3 bases: TGTGCCAGCAGCGTAGCAGACAGCCGCTTAAGTGGTGAGCAGTTCTTC.

DNA of the CDR3: TGTGCCCGGTGGGTGGGGAGGAGGGAGACCCAGTACTTC. Its protein is CARWVGRRETQYF. The chain combines TRBV28 with TRBJ2-5, with D possibly matching TRBD2 (6 bases). Germline V CDR1 and CDR2: MDHEN, SYDVKM. V was shortened by 11 bases and J by 5 bases, with 18 bases between the two germline ends. The CDR3 is 13 amino acids.

The rearrangement joins TRBV23-1 to TRBJ2-7; D remains unclear. TRBV23-1 is an ORF; its function is uncertain. The CDR3 runs 15 residues. With 0 bases removed from V and 0 bases from J, the gap between germline ends came to 9 bases. CDR3 residues: CASSQSFLCSYEQYF. The DNA for the CDR3 is TGCGCCAGCAGTCAATCTTTTCTCTGCTCCTACGAGCAGTACTTC.

The rearrangement joins TRBV25-1 to TRBJ2-1; the D gene is possibly TRBD1 (6 bases). This CDR3 spans 16 amino acids. V was clipped by 0 bases and J by 5 bases, with 14 bases between them. CDR1 and CDR2 from the germline V gene are MGHDK and SYGVNS. The CDR3, as DNA: TGTGCCAGCAGTGAATATAAGGGGGATGCAGACAATGAGCAGTTCTTC. Its translation: CASSEYKGDADNEQFF.

The chain links TRBV27 to TRBJ2-1, with 7 bases that match TRBD2. The V gene's germline CDR1 is MNHEY and CDR2 SMNVEV (reference sequence). This CDR3 comprises 15 residues. V trimming: 3 bases; J trimming: 3 bases; junction bases outside the gene matches: 5. The CDR3 here is CASSLGGSNYNEQFF. The CDR3 DNA follows: TGTGCCAGCAGTTTGGGCGGGAGTAACTACAATGAGCAGTTCTTC.

This chain connects TRBV10-3 to TRBJ2-5, with a weak D call TRBD1 (5 bases). This CDR3 has 17 amino acids. Germline V gene lookup returns CDR1 ENHRY and CDR2 SYGVKD. The V end lost 5 bases, the J end lost 2 bases, and 21 bases lay between the germline ends. CDR3 protein: CAISPEGVTAAQETQYF. CDR3 coding DNA: TGTGCCATCAGTCCTGAAGGGGTGACGGCCGCTCAAGAGACCCAGTACTTC.

The CDR3 region has the DNA TGTGCCAGCAGTTTCTCCCTCAGGTCTGAAGCTTTCTTT. The encoded protein is CASSFSLRSEAFF. V is TRBV27 and J is TRBJ1-1; D is uncertain. This CDR3 region has 13 residues. V lost 3 bases and J lost 6, with 11 bases in between. CDR1 and CDR2 (germline): MNHEY, SMNVEV (reference sequence).

The genes are TRBV7-2 and TRBJ2-2, with TRBD2 matching over 7 bases. CDR3 size: 17 residues. With V trimmed by 1 base and J by 4 bases, 9 bases remained unmatched. Germline V CDR1 and CDR2: SGHTA, FQGNSA. CDR3 residues: CASSLGKAGRVTGELFF. Written as DNA, the CDR3 is TGTGCCAGCAGCTTAGGGAAGGCGGGGAGGGTCACCGGGGAGCTGTTTTTT.